This T cell receptor beta chain was captured by sequencing in a study of long-term antiretroviral therapy in people with HIV. Broader study findings: With ART, diversity went up but was still lower than in transplant donor controls. At every time point, clones expanded before ART dominated the repertoire.

V lost 2 bases to trimming and J lost 9 bases; unmatched junction nucleotides: 1. Germline V gene sequence: CDR1 SNHLY, CDR2 FYNNEI. The CDR3 runs 13 residues. This clone showed up just a few times. Its antigen is still unknown. Survey-level immunoSEQ v3.0 assays were run. Per-sample TRB depth target: about 40,000-50,000 T-cell genomes. Measured with immunoSEQ multiplex PCR; TCRdb has only the in-frame clones, and not every one. The table records 20,000 to 30,000 clones, about 85% of them present only once. The TCR comes from a man between 35 and 55 years old with HIV. The chain combines TRBV2 with TRBJ2-1; 10 bases are a match to TRBD2. The sample in question was unsorted PBMCs, obtained 2.3 years after starting antiretroviral therapy. The CDR3 DNA sequence: TGTGCCAGCAGTGAACTAGCGGGAGCTGAGCAGTTCTTC. This translates into CASSELAGAEQFF.